This record covers a single TCR beta chain. J lost 0 bases, V lost 4 bases, and 12 bases had no gene match. This CDR3 has 20 amino acids. CDR1 is SGHKS, CDR2 YYEKEE, per germline (reference sequence). The source of the sample is a study of radiotherapy plus CTLA-4 blockade in lung cancer. Clones were sequenced by immunoSEQ multiplex PCR, and TCRdb holds only the in-frame ones, with some missing. The data hold 84,000 or so clones, with around four fifths observed a single time. The chain combines TRBV5-5 with TRBJ2-1, with TRBD2 identical over 14 bases. Sequenced here: peripheral blood, sampled from a patient treated with radiotherapy plus ipilimumab. The receptor was derived from a human donor with non-small cell lung cancer that progressed on radiotherapy plus ipilimumab. CDR3 sequence: CASSHPPGLAGASSYNEQFF. For the CDR3, the DNA is TGTGCCAGCAGCCATCCCCCGGGACTAGCGGGGGCTAGCTCCTACAATGAGCAGTTCTTC. Combining the CDR3 with reference TRBV5-5 and TRBJ2-1 gives the whole variable domain DAGVTQSPTHLIKTRGQQVTLRCSPISGHKSVSWYQQVLGQGPQFIFQYYEKEERGRGNFPDRFSARQFPNYSSELNVNALLLGDSALYLCASSHPPGLAGASSYNEQFFGPGTRLTVL.